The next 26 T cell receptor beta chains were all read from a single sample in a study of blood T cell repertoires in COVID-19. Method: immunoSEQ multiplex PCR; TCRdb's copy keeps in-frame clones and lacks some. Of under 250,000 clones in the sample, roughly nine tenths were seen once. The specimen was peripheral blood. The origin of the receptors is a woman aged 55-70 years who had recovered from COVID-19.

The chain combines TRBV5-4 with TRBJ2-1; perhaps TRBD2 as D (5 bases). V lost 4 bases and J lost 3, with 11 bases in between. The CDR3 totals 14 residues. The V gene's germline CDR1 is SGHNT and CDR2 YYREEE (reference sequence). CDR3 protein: CASSPDYFYNEQFF. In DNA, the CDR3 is TGTGCCAGCAGCCCAGACTACTTCTACAATGAGCAGTTCTTC.

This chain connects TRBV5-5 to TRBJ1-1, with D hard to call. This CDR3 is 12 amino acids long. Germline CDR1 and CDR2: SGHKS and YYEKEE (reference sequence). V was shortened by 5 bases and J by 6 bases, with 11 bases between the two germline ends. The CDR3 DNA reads TGTGCCAGCAGTTCGAAGGGAGCTGAAGCTTTCTTT. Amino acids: CASSSKGAEAFF.

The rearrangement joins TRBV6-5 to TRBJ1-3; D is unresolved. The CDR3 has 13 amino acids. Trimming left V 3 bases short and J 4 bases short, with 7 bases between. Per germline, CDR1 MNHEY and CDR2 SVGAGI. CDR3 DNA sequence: TGTGCCAGCAGTTATCGGAGAGGAAACACCATATATTTT. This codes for CASSYRRGNTIYF.

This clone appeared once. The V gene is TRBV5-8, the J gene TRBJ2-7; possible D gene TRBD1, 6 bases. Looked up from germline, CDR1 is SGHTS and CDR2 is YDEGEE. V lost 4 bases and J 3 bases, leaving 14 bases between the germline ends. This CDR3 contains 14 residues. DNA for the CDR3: TGTGCCAGCAGCCCCCCCGGCAGGGGCTACGAGCAGTACTTC. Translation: CASSPPGRGYEQYF.

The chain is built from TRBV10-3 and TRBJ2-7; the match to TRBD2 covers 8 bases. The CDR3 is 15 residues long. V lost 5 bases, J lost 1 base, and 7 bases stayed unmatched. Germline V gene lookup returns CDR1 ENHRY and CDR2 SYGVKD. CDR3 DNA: TGTGCCATCAGTATGAGCGGGGGAGAGTCCTACGAGCAGTACTTC. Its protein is CAISMSGGESYEQYF.

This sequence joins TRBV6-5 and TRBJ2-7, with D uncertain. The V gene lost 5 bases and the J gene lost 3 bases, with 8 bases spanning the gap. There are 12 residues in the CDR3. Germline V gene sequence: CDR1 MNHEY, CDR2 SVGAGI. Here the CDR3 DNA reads TGTGCCAGCAGTCGGAGTCTCTACGAGCAGTACTTC. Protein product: CASSRSLYEQYF.

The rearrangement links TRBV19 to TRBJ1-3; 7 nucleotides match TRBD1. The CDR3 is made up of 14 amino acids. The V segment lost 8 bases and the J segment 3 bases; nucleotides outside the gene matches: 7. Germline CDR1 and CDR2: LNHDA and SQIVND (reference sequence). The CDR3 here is CASEGQAIGNTIYF. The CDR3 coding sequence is TGTGCCAGTGAAGGACAGGCGATTGGAAACACCATATATTTT. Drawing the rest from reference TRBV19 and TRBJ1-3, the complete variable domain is DGGITQSPKYLFRKEGQNVTLSCEQNLNHDAMYWYRQDPGQGLRLIYYSQIVNDFQKGDIAEGYSVSREKKESFPLTVTSAQKNPTAFYLCASEGQAIGNTIYFGEGSWLTVV.

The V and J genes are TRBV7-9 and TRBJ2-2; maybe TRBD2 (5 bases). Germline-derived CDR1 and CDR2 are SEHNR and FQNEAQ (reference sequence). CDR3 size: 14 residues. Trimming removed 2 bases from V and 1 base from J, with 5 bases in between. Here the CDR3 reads CASSLRGNTGELFF. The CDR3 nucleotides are TGTGCCAGCAGCTTACGGGGGAACACCGGGGAGCTGTTTTTT.

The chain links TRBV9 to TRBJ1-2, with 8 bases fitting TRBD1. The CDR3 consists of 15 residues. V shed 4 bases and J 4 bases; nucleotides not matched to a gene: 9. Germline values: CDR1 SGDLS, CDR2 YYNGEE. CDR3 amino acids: CASSPETGDTYGYTF. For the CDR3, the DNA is TGTGCCAGCAGCCCCGAGACAGGGGACACCTATGGCTACACCTTC.

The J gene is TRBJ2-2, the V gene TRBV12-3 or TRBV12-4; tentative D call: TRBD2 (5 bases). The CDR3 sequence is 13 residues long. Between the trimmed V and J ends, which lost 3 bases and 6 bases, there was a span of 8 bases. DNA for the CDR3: TGTGCCAGCAGTTTTGAGGGCCCCGGGGAGCTGTTTTTT. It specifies CASSFEGPGELFF.

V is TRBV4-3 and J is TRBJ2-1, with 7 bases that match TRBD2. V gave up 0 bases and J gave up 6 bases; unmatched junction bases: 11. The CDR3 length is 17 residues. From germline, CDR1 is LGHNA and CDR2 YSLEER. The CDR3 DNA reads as TGCGCCAGCAGCCAAGACACTCGCCAGGGAGGGTTCAATGAGCAGTTCTTC. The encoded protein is CASSQDTRQGGFNEQFF.

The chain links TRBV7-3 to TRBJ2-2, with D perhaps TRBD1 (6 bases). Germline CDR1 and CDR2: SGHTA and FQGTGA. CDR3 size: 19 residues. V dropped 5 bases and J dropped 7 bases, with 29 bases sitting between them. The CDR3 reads CASSQSLHTRERGFGELFF. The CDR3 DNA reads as TGTGCCAGCAGCCAATCCCTACATACCAGGGAGAGGGGGTTCGGGGAGCTGTTTTTT. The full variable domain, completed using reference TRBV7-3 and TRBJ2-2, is GAGVSQTPSNKVTEKGKYVELRCDPISGHTALYWYRQSLGQGPEFLIYFQGTGAADDSGLPNDRFFAVRPEGSVSTLKIQRTERGDSAVYLCASSQSLHTRERGFGELFFGEGSRLTVL.

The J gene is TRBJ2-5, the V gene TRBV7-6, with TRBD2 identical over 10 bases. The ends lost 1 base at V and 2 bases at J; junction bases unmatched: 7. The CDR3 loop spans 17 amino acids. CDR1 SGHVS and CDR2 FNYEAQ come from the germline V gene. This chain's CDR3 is CASSLGLLAGVQETQYF. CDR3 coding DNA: TGTGCCAGCAGCTTAGGTTTGCTAGCGGGGGTTCAAGAGACCCAGTACTTC.

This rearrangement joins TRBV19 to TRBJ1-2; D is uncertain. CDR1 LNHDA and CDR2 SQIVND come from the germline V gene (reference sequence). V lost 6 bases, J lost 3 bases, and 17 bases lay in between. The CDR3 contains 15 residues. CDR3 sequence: CASRLTRTGYYGYTF. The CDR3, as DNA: TGTGCCAGTAGGCTAACCCGGACGGGGTACTATGGCTACACCTTC.

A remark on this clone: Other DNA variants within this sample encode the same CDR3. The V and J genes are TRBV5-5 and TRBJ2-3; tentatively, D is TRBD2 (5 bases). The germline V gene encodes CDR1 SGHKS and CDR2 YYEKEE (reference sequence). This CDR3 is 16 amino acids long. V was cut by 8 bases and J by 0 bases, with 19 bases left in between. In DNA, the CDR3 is TGTGCCAGTAGCGTCGAAAACTATGGAAGCACAGATACGCAGTATTTT. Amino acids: CASSVENYGSTDTQYF.

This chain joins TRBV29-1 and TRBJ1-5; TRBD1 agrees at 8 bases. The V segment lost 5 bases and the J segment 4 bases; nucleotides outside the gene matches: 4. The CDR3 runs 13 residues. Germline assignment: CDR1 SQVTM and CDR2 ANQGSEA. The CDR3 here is CSVMDRENQPQHF. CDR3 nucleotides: TGCAGCGTTATGGACAGGGAGAATCAGCCCCAGCATTTT.

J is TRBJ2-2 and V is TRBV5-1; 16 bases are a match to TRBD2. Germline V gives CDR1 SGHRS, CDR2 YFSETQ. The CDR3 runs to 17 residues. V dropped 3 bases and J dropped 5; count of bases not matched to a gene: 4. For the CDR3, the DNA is TGCGCCAGCAGCTGGGGACTAGCGGGGGGGCCGACCGGGGAGCTGTTTTTT. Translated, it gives CASSWGLAGGPTGELFF.

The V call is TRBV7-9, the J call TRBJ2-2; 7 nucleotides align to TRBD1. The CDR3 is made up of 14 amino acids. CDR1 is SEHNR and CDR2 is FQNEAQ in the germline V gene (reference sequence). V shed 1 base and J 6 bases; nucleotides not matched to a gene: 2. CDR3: CASSLDRGAGELFF. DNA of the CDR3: TGTGCCAGCAGCTTAGACAGGGGTGCCGGGGAGCTGTTTTTT.

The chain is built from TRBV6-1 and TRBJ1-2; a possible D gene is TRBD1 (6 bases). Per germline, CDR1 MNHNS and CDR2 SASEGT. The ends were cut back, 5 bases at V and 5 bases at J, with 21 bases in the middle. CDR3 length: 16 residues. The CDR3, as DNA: TGTGCCAGCAGTAAAGACAGGCTGCTATCTTATTATGGCTACACCTTC. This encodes CASSKDRLLSYYGYTF.

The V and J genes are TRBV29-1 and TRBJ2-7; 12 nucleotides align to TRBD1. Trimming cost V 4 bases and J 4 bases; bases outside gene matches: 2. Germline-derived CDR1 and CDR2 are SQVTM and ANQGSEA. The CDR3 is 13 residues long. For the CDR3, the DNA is TGCAGCGTTGGGGGACAGGGGGCATACGAGCAGTACTTC. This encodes CSVGGQGAYEQYF.

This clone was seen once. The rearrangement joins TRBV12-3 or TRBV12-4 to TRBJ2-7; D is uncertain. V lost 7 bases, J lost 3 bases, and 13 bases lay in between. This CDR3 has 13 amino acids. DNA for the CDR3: TGTGCCAGCACCCAACGGTTATTCTACGAGCAGTACTTC. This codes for CASTQRLFYEQYF.

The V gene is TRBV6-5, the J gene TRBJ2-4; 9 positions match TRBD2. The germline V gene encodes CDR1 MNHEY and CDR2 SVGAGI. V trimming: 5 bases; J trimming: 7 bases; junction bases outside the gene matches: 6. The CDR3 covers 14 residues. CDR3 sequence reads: CASSRGLAGNIQYF. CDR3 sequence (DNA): TGTGCCAGCAGTAGGGGACTAGCTGGGAACATTCAGTACTTC.

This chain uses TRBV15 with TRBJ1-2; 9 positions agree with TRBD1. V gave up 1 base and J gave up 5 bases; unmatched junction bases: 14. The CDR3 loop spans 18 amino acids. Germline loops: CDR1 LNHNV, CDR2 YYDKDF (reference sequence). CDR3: CATSRVGQGDRDRYGYTF. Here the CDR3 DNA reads TGTGCCACCAGCAGAGTGGGGCAGGGGGACAGGGATCGTTATGGCTACACCTTC.

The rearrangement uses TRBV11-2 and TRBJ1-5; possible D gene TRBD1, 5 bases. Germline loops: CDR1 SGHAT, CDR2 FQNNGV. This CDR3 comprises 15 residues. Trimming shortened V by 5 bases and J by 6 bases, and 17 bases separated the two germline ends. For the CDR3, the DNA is TGTGCCAGCAGCCCCGGGACGGAGGGGAGTCAGCCCCAGCATTTT. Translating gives CASSPGTEGSQPQHF.

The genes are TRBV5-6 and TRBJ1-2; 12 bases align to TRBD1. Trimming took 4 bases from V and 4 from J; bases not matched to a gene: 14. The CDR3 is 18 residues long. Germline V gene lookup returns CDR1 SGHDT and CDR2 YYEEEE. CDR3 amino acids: CASSPGPGTGGAGYGYTF. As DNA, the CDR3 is TGTGCCAGCAGCCCTGGTCCCGGGACAGGGGGCGCAGGCTATGGCTACACCTTC.

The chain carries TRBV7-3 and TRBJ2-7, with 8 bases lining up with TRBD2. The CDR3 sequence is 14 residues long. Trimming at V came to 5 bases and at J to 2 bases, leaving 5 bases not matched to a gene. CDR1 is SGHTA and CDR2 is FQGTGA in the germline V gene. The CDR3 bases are TGTGCCAGCAGCCACTTCGGGGGGGCCTACGAGCAGTACTTC. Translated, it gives CASSHFGGAYEQYF.